These 5 T cell receptor beta chains share one sample of origin, sequenced in a study of beta chain features in type 1 diabetes. Expressed TCRB transcripts were sequenced after all isolated RNA was converted to cDNA. Sequencing was performed with immunoSEQ multiplex PCR; in TCRdb, only in-frame clones are kept and a portion is missing. The table has approximately 260,000 clones, around 20% seen once; the top ten hold 0.028%. The study, taken as a whole, reports: All four CD4+ subsets from Type 1 diabetes patients carried moderately but significantly shorter TCRB CDR3s.

Their cognate antigens are unknown. The sequenced material came from naive CD4+ T cells from blood. These receptors all stem from a woman between 40 and 55 years old with type 1 diabetes.

V usage is TRBV13 and J usage is TRBJ1-2, with 7 bases identical to TRBD1. The CDR3 has 16 amino acids. Germline V CDR1 and CDR2: PRHDT, FYEKMQ (reference sequence). Unmatched junction bases numbered 10, after V lost 0 bases and J lost 6 bases. The CDR3 loop is CASSLGRRQGMNGYTF. The CDR3 DNA reads as TGTGCCAGCAGCTTAGGCCGTCGACAGGGAATGAATGGCTACACCTTC.

This clone has a single count. The gene calls are TRBV30 and TRBJ2-7; 11 positions agree with TRBD2. Germline V lookup: CDR1 GTSNPN, CDR2 SVGIG (reference sequence). This CDR3 has 15 amino acids. Trimming took 0 bases from V and 5 from J; bases not matched to a gene: 6. As DNA, the CDR3 is TGTGCCTGGAGTGTTAGGGGACTAGCGGTCCACGAGCAGTACTTC. Residues: CAWSVRGLAVHEQYF.

The V gene is TRBV7-9, the J gene TRBJ2-7; TRBD1 matches at 8 bases. V was clipped by 5 bases and J by 5 bases; unmatched bases: 8. This CDR3 comprises 14 residues. The germline V gene has CDR1 SEHNR and CDR2 FQNEAQ (reference sequence). The DNA of the CDR3 is TGTGCCAGCAGCCACCCGGGACAGGAGGACGAGCAGTACTTC. This sequence encodes CASSHPGQEDEQYF.

There are a few counts of this clone. The chain uses TRBV2 and TRBJ2-7; 10 nucleotides agree with TRBD1. The CDR3 consists of 11 residues. Per the germline V gene, CDR1 is SNHLY and CDR2 is FYNNEI. Trimming at V came to 11 bases and at J to 6 bases, leaving 4 bases not matched to a gene. The CDR3 protein is CAARTGGEQYF. CDR3 bases: TGTGCCGCCCGGACAGGGGGCGAGCAGTACTTC.

The J gene is TRBJ1-6, the V gene TRBV20-1, with 7 positions matching TRBD1. This CDR3 spans 11 amino acids. CDR1 is DFQATT, CDR2 SNEGSKA, per germline (reference sequence). With 6 bases clipped from V and 14 bases from J, the junction kept 7 bases outside the gene matches. CDR3 loop: CSAKTGLTLHF. CDR3 in DNA: TGCAGTGCAAAGACAGGGCTTACCCTCCACTTT.